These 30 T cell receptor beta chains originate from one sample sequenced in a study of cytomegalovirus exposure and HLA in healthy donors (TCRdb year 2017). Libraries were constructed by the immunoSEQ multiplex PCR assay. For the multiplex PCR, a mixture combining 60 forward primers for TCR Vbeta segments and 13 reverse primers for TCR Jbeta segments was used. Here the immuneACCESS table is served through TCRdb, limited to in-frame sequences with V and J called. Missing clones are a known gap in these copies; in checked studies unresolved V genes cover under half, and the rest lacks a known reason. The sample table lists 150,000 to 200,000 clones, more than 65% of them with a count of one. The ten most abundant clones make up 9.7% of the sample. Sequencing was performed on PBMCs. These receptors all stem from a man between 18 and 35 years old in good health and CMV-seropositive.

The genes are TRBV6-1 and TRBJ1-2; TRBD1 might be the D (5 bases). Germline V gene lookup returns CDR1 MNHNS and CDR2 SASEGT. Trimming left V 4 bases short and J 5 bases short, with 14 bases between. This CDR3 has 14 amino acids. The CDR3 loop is CASSVDRFRYGYTF. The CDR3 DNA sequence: TGTGCCAGCAGTGTCGACAGATTTAGGTATGGCTACACCTTC.

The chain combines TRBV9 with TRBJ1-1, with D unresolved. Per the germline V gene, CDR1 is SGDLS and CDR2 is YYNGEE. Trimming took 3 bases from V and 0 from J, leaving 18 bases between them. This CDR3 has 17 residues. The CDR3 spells CASSANPLESMNTEAFF. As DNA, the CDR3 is TGTGCCAGCAGCGCGAACCCTCTCGAGAGCATGAACACTGAAGCTTTCTTT. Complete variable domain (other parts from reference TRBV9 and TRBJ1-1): DSGVTQTPKHLITATGQRVTLRCSPRSGDLSVYWYQQSLDQGLQFLIQYYNGEERAKGNILERFSAQQFPDLHSELNLSSLELGDSALYFCASSANPLESMNTEAFFGQGTRLTVV.

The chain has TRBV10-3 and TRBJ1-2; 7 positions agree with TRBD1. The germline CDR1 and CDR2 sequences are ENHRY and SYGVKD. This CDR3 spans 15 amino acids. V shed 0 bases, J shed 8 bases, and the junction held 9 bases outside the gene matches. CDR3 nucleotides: TGTGCCATCAGTGAGTCGACACAGGGGAGTTTAGGCTACACCTTC. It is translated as CAISESTQGSLGYTF.

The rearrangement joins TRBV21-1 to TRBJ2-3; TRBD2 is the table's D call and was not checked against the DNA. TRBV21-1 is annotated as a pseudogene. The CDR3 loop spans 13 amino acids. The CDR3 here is CASSDQVADTQYF. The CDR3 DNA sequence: TGTGCCAGCAGCGATCAAGTAGCGGATACGCAGTATTTT.

CDR3: CASSLDDTYYGYTF. Here the CDR3 DNA reads TGCGCCAGCAGCTTAGATGACACCTACTATGGCTACACCTTC. J is TRBJ1-2 and V is TRBV5-1; D is uncertain. Germline lookup yields CDR1 SGHRS and CDR2 YFSETQ. The CDR3 totals 14 residues. Trimming pared 2 bases from V and 3 bases from J, leaving 11 bases between.

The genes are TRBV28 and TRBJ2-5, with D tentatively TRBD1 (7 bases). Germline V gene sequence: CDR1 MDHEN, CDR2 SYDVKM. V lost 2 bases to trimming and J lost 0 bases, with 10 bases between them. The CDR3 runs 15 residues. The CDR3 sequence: CASSLDRDYQETQYF. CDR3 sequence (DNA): TGTGCCAGCAGTTTAGACAGGGACTACCAAGAGACCCAGTACTTC.

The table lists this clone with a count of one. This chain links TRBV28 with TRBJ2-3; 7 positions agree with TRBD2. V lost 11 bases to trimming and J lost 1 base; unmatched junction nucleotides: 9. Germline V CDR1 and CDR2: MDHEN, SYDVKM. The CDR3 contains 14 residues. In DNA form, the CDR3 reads TGTGCCTTAGGGGCGGGAGTCGGCACAGATACGCAGTATTTT. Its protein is CALGAGVGTDTQYF. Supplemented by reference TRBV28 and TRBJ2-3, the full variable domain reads DVKVTQSSRYLVKRTGEKVFLECVQDMDHENMFWYRQDPGLGLRLIYFSYDVKMKEKGDIPEGYSVSREKKERFSLILESASTNQTSMYLCALGAGVGTDTQYFGPGTRLTVL.

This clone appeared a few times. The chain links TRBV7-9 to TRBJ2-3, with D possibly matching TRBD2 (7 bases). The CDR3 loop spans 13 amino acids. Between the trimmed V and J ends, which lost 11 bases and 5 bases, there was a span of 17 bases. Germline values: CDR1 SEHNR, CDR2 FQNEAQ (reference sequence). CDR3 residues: CACGGAWIDTQYF. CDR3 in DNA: TGTGCCTGTGGGGGGGCTTGGATAGATACGCAGTATTTT.

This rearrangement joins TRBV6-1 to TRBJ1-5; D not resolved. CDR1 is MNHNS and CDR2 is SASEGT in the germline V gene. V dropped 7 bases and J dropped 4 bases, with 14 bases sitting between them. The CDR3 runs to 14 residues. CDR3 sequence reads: CASMDGRENQPQHF. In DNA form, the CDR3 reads TGTGCCAGCATGGATGGACGGGAAAATCAGCCCCAGCATTTT.

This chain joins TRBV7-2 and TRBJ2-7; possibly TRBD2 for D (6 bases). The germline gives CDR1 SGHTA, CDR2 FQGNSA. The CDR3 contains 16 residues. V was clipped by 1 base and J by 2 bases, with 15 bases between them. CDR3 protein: CASSLVGGLTTYEQYF. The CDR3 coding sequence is TGTGCCAGCAGCTTAGTGGGGGGACTGACAACCTACGAGCAGTACTTC.

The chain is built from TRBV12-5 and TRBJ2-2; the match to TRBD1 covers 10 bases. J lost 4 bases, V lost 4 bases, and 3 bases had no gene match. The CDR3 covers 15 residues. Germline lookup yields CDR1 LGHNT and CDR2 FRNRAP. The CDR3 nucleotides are TGTGCTAGTGGTTGGACAGGGGGAGGCACCGGGGAGCTGTTTTTT. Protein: CASGWTGGGTGELFF. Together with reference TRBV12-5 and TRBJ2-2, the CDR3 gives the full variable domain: DARVTQTPRHKVTEMGQEVTMRCQPILGHNTVFWYRQTMMQGLELLAYFRNRAPLDDSGMPKDRFSAEMPDATLATLKIQPSEPRDSAVYFCASGWTGGGTGELFFGEGSRLTVL.

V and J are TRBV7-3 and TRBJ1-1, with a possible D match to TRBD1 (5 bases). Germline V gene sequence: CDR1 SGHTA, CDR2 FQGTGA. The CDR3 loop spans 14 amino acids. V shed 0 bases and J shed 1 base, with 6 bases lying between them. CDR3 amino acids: CASSLTGGNTEAFF. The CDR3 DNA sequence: TGTGCCAGCAGCTTAACCGGGGGGAACACTGAAGCTTTCTTT.

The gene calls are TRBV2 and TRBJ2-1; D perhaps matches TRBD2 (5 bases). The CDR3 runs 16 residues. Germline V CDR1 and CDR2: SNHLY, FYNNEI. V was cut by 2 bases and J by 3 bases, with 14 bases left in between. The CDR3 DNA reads TGTGCCAGCAGTGAAAGGGAGTTAGATCTCTACAATGAGCAGTTCTTC. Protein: CASSERELDLYNEQFF.

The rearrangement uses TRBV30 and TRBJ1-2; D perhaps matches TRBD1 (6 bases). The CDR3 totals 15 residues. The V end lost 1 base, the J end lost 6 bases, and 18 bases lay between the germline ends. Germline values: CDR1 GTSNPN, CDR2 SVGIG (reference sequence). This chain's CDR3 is CAWSESRGFVDGYTF. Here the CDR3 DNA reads TGTGCCTGGAGTGAGTCCAGGGGTTTTGTAGATGGCTACACCTTC.

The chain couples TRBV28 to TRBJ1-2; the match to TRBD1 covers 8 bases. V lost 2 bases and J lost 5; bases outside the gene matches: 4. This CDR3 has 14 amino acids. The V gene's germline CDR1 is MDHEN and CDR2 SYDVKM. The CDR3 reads CASSLRTGKYGYTF. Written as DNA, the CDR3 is TGTGCCAGCAGTTTAAGGACAGGGAAGTATGGCTACACCTTC.

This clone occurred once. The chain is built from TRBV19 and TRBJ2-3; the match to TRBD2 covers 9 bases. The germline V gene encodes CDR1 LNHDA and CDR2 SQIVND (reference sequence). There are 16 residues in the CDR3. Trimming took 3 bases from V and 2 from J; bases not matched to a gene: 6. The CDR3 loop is CASSMSGGRATDTQYF. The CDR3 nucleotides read TGTGCCAGTAGTATGAGTGGCGGGAGGGCCACAGATACGCAGTATTTT.

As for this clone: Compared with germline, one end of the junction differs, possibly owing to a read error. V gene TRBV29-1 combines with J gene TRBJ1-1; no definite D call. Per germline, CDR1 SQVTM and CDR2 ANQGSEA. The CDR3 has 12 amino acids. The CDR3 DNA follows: TGCAGCGTGGGGAGTTTGAAAACTGAAGCTTTCTTT. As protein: CSVGSLKTEAFF.

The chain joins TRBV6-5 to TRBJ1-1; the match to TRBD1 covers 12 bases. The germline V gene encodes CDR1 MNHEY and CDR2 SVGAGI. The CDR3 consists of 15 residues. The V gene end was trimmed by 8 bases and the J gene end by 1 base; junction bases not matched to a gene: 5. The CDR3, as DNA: TGTGCCAGCCTGCGGGACAGGGGGCGGAACACTGAAGCTTTCTTT. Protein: CASLRDRGRNTEAFF.

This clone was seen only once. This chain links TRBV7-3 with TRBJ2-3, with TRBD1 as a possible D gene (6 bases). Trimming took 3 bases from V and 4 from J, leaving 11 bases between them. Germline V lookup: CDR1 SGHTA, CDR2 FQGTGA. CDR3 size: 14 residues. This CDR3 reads CASSFSGGPDTQYF. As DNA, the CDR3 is TGTGCCAGCAGCTTTAGTGGGGGCCCAGATACGCAGTATTTT.

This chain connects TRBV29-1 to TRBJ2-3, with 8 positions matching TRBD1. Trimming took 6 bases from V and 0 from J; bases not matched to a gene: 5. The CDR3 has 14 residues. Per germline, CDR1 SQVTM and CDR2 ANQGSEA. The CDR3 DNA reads TGCAGCGTCAGGGACAGGTCTAGCACAGATACGCAGTATTTT. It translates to CSVRDRSSTDTQYF.

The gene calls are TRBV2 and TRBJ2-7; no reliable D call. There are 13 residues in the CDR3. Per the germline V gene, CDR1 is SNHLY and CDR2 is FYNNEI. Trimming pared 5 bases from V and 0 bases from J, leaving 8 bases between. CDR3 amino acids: CASSLAVSYEQYF. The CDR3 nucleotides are TGTGCCAGCAGTTTGGCAGTCTCCTACGAGCAGTACTTC.

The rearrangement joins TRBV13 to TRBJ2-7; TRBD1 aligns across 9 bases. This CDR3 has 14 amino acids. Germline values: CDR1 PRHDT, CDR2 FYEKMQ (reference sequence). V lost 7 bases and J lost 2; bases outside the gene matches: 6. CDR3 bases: TGTGCCAGCAAATCCGGGACAGGGACCTACGAGCAGTACTTC. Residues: CASKSGTGTYEQYF. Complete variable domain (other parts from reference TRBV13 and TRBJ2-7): AAGVIQSPRHLIKEKRETATLKCYPIPRHDTVYWYQQGPGQDPQFLISFYEKMQSDKGSIPDRFSAQQFSDYHSELNMSSLELGDSALYFCASKSGTGTYEQYFGPGTRLTVT.

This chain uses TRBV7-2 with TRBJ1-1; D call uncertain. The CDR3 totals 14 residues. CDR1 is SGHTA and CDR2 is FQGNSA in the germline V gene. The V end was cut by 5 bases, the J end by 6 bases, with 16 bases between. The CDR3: CASSRSHLGAEAFF. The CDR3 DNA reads TGTGCCAGCAGCCGGTCCCATCTTGGAGCTGAAGCTTTCTTT.

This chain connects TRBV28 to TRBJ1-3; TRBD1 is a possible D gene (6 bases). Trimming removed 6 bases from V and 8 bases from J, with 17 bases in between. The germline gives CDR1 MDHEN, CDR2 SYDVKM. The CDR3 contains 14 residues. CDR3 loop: CASRLNRVGDTIYF. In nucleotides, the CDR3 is TGTGCCAGCAGACTAAACAGGGTCGGGGACACCATATATTTT.

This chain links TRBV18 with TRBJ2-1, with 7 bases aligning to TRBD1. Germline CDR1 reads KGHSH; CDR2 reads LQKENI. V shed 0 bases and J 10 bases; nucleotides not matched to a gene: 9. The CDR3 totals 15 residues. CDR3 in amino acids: CASSPPDRVEGEQFF. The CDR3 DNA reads TGTGCCAGCTCACCACCAGACAGGGTGGAAGGGGAGCAGTTCTTC.

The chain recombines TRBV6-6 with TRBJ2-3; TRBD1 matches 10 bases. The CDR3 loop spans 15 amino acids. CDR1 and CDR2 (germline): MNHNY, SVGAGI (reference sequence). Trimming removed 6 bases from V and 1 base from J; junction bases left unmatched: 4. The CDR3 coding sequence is TGTGCCAGCAGACGAGGGACAGGGGGCACAGATACGCAGTATTTT. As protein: CASRRGTGGTDTQYF.

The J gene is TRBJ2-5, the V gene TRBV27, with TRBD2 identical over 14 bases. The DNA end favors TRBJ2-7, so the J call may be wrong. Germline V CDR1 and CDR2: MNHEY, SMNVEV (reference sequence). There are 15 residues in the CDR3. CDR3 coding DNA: TGTGCCAGCACCCGACTAGCGGGAGGGGTTTACGAGCAGTACTTC. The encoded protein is CASTRLAGGVYEQYF.

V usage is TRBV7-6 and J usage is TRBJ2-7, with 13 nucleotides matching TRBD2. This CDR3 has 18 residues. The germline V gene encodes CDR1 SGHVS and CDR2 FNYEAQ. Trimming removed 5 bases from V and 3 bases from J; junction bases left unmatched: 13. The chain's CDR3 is CASSPGGTSGKSIYEQYF. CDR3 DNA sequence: TGTGCCAGCAGCCCAGGAGGGACTAGCGGGAAAAGTATCTACGAGCAGTACTTC.

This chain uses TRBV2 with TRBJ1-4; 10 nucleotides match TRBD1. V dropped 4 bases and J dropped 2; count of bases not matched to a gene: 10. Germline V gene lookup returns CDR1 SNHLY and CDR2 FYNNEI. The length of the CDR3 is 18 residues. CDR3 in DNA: TGTGCCAGCAGTGTAGGGGACAGGGGTCCCGCGACTAATGAAAAACTGTTTTTT. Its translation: CASSVGDRGPATNEKLFF.

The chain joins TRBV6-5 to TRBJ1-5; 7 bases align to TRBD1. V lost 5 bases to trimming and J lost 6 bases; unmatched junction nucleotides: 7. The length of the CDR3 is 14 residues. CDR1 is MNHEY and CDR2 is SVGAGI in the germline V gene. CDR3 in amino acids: CASSHDDRVQPQHF. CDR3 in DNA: TGTGCCAGCAGTCACGACGACAGGGTTCAGCCCCAGCATTTT.